The clone carrying this T cell receptor (beta chain) was detected many times. Its matching antigen is unknown. The sample is drawn from a study of neurological immune-mediated disorders. The germline V gene has CDR1 SGHRS and CDR2 YFSETQ. The CDR3 is 12 residues long. V lost 1 base and J 3 bases, leaving 3 bases between the germline ends. General observations from the study: No CDR3 amino acid sequences were shared by expanded clones across subjects, suggesting private repertoires in all groups. The greatest degree of TCR clonal expansion was observed in HTLV-1-associated myelopathy, with the lowest in multiple sclerosis, below that of healthy controls.

TCRdb re-called the 5' RACE reads with MiXCR, one entry per CDR3 protein. The table lists roughly 50,000 distinct CDR3 sequences, 10% to 15% of them singletons. This receptor was identified in a woman aged 55-70 years with HTLV-1-associated myelopathy (HAM/TSP). This rearrangement joins TRBV5-1 to TRBJ2-3, with D hard to call. Sequencing input: PBMCs. The CDR3 reads CASSLMTDTQYF. The CDR3 DNA reads as TGCGCCAGCAGCTTGATGACAGATACGCAGTATTTT.